The rows below give T cell receptor beta chains drawn from one sample of a study of blood T cell repertoires in COVID-19. Using immunoSEQ multiplex PCR, the repertoire was profiled, and TCRdb retains in-frame clones only, with some absent. The sample carries around 68,000 clones, about three quarters recorded once. The specimen sequenced was peripheral blood. These receptors all come from a human donor in a cohort sampled during active COVID-19. The CDR3 runs from the conserved cysteine through the conserved F or W. A D gene is named only where the DNA matches it firmly. The size field is filled for only some rows; it gives once, few, many or a size class.

clone_size d_call j_call v_call cdr3_nt cdr3_aa
- - TRBJ2-7 TRBV7-9 TGTGCCAGCAGCTGGCGGGATCCTGAGGACGAGCAGTACTTC CASSWRDPEDEQYF
- TRBD2 TRBJ2-7 TRBV3-1/TRBV3-2 TGTGCCAGCAGCCAAGATCCCGGGAGGGCCCGGGAGCAGTACTTC CASSQDPGRAREQYF
- - TRBJ2-7 TRBV6-2/TRBV6-3 TGTGCCAGCAGCAGCGCATTCTGGACTTATTCCCCTCCTCGCGAGCAGTACTTC CASSSAFWTYSPPREQYF
- TRBD1 TRBJ2-6 TRBV6-2/TRBV6-3 TGTGCCAGCAGTCGCCGACGGACAGGGGGTACCTCTGGGGCCAACGTCCTGACTTTC CASSRRRTGGTSGANVLTF
- TRBD2 TRBJ2-5 TRBV3-1/TRBV3-2 TGTGCCAGCAGCCAGGGACTAAGGGGAGCCCAGTACTTC CASSQGLRGAQYF
- - TRBJ2-3 TRBV24-1 TGTGCCACCAGTCTCCGAGGAGGGGGCACAGATACGCAGTATTTT CATSLRGGGTDTQYF
- TRBD2 TRBJ2-7 TRBV7-2 TGTGCCAGCAGCTTAGCCCACGGGGGTAGCGGGAGGTCCGCCTACGAGCAGTACTTC CASSLAHGGSGRSAYEQYF
- - TRBJ1-2 TRBV28 TGTGCCAGCAGCTTTGACAGAACAGATGGCTACACCTTC CASSFDRTDGYTF
- - TRBJ1-1 TRBV15 TGTGCCACCAGCAGAGAAGGTGCAGGGAACACTGAAGCTTTCTTT CATSREGAGNTEAFF
- TRBD1 TRBJ2-7 TRBV24-1 TGTGCCACCAGTGAGGGGACGACAGGGCTCCAAGCCTACGAGCAGTACTTC CATSEGTTGLQAYEQYF
- TRBD1 TRBJ2-1 TRBV5-1 TGCGCCAGCAGCTTGTTGGAGGCTGGACAGGGTAAAGATGAGCAGTTCTTC CASSLLEAGQGKDEQFF
- - TRBJ2-2 TRBV28 TGTGCCAGCAGCGAAACAGGGTACACCGGGGAGCTGTTTTTT CASSETGYTGELFF
- - TRBJ2-3 TRBV7-8 TGTGCCAGCAGCCCCCAAGGGGCGGATACGCAGTATTTT CASSPQGADTQYF
- - TRBJ1-5 TRBV27 TGTGCCAGCAGTGGGCAGGGGTATGGCGGCAATCAGCCCCAGCATTTT CASSGQGYGGNQPQHF
- - TRBJ2-2 TRBV28 TGTGCCAGCAGTTTTGTCGAGTACACCGGGGAGCTGTTTTTT CASSFVEYTGELFF
- TRBD2 TRBJ2-1 TRBV11-2 TGTGCCAGCAGCTTTACTAGCGGGAGTGAAAATGAGCAGTTCTTC CASSFTSGSENEQFF
- TRBD2 TRBJ2-7 TRBV28 TGTGCCAGCAAACTAGCGAACGACTACGAGCAGTACTTC CASKLANDYEQYF
- - TRBJ2-1 TRBV24-1 TGTGCCACCAGTGATGGGGCTGCTGGGGAGCAGTTCTTC CATSDGAAGEQFF
- - TRBJ2-3 TRBV7-3 TGTGCCAGCAGCTTACGCGGGTTCACAGATACGCAGTATTTT CASSLRGFTDTQYF
once TRBD2 TRBJ2-3 TRBV19 TGTGCCAGTAGTACCACTAGCGGGAGAACAGATACGCAGTATTTT CASSTTSGRTDTQYF
- - TRBJ2-1 TRBV7-9 TGTGCCAGCAGCCCCGCGGACAAAGGGCAGTTCTTC CASSPADKGQFF
- - TRBJ2-2 TRBV15 TGTGCCACCAGCAGCGCCTGGGCCGGCGGGGAGCTGTTTTTT CATSSAWAGGELFF
- - TRBJ2-6 TRBV30 TGTGCCTGGAGTTTACCGGGACTTCTCTCTGGGGCCAACGTCCTGACTTTC CAWSLPGLLSGANVLTF
- TRBD2 TRBJ2-7 TRBV6-5 TGTGCCAGCAGTAGGGTTAGCGGGAGTTATGAGCAGTACTTC CASSRVSGSYEQYF
- - TRBJ2-3 TRBV12-3/TRBV12-4 TGTGCCAGCAGTTTTGGCGGCAAGAGTGCGCAGTATTTT CASSFGGKSAQYF
- - TRBJ1-2 TRBV6-5 TGTGCCAGCAGTTACCTCCAGGGGCCTCAGTCTGGCTACACCTTC CASSYLQGPQSGYTF
- TRBD2 TRBJ2-1 TRBV24-1 TGTGCCACCAGTGACGCACCCGGGACTAGCGGGAATCGGGGGGGCCATGAGCAGTTCTTC CATSDAPGTSGNRGGHEQFF
- TRBD2 TRBJ2-1 TRBV9 TGTGCCAGCAGCGTAGGAGGCGGGAGCTCCTACAATGAGCAGTTCTTC CASSVGGGSSYNEQFF
once TRBD1 TRBJ2-1 TRBV7-8 TGTGCCAGCAGCTTAAATCGAGGATGGACAGGGGAGTTCTTC CASSLNRGWTGEFF
- TRBD1 TRBJ1-1 TRBV12-3/TRBV12-4 TGTGCCAGCAGTTCCCGGGACAGCGGGGCTTTCTTT CASSSRDSGAFF
- TRBD2 TRBJ2-3 TRBV13 TGTGCCAGCAGCTTACCCGAGCGGGGGAACACAGATACGCAGTATTTT CASSLPERGNTDTQYF
- - TRBJ1-2 TRBV21-1 TGTGCCAGCAGCAAAGGGGGGGGGCTGCCTTGGTATGGCTACACCTTC CASSKGGGLPWYGYTF
- - TRBJ2-2 TRBV7-2 TGTGCCAGCAGCTTAGGGCGGGGAGAGCTGTTTTTT CASSLGRGELFF
few - TRBJ1-5 TRBV7-7 TGTGCCAGCAGCTCTCGAAGGGGGGGGCGGTTCTGGCCCCAGCATTTT CASSSRRGGRFWPQHF
- - TRBJ2-1 TRBV6-2/TRBV6-3 TGTGCCAGCAGTGAGGGACTTCCCGTCGACCCAAGGCCTAGTGAGCAGTTCTTC CASSEGLPVDPRPSEQFF
- TRBD1 TRBJ2-5 TRBV6-5 TGTGCCAGCAGCCGGGACAGGGGTCTGGGGGAGACCCAGTACTTC CASSRDRGLGETQYF
- TRBD1 TRBJ1-5 TRBV5-4 TGTGCCAGCAGCTTGGGGACAGGGAGCAATCAGCCCCAGCATTTT CASSLGTGSNQPQHF
- TRBD1 TRBJ2-3 TRBV5-1 TGCGCCAGCAGCACCGGACAGGGTCTCTCCCCAGATACGCAGTATTTT CASSTGQGLSPDTQYF
- TRBD1 TRBJ2-2 TRBV19 TGTGCCAGTAGACCACGGGACAGGGGTTTAACCGGGGAGCTGTTTTTT CASRPRDRGLTGELFF